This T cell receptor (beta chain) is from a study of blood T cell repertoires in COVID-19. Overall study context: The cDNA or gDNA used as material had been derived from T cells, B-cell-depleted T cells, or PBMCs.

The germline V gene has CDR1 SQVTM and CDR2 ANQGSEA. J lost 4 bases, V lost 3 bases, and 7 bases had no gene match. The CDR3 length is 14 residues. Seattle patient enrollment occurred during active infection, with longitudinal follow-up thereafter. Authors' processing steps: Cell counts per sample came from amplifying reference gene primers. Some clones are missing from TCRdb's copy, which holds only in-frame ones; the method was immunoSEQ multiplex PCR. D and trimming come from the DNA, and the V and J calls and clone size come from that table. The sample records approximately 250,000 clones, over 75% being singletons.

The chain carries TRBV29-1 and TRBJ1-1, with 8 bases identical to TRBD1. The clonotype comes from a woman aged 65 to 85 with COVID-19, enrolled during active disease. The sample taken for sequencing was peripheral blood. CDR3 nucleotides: TGCAGCGTTGAGGAGTTCACAGGGGGCACTGAAGCTTTCTTT. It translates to CSVEEFTGGTEAFF.